These 16 T cell receptor beta chains originate from one sample sequenced in a study of regulatory T cells in long-lasting Graves disease. Indicated time point: newly diagnosed GD, antithyroid drugs for less than 3 months. RNA from PBMCs was the source of the TCR library. For TCR beta, libraries came from iRepertoire HTBI primers and Arm-PCR of CDR3 regions. MiXCR was run by TCRdb on the multiplex PCR reads, yielding one entry per CDR3 protein. The sample holds about 310,000 distinct CDR3 sequences, 18% seen once. Sequenced material: peripheral blood mononuclear cells (PBMCs), taken at new diagnosis, from a patient treated with antithyroid drugs. The source of these receptors is a female donor with Graves disease.

This clonotype was counted between two and nine times. One base away lies a much larger clone, so this may be a sequencing read error. Without the conserved terminal phenylalanine or tryptophan, this CDR3 likely stems from a read error. The chain carries TRBV11-2 and TRBJ2-1; 8 bases are shared with TRBD2. The CDR3 contains 15 residues. Germline assignment: CDR1 SGHAT and CDR2 FQNNGV. With V trimmed by 3 bases and J by 4 bases, 5 bases remained unmatched. CDR3: CASSLIGGRYNEQFS. The CDR3 region has the DNA TGTGCCAGCAGCTTGATTGGCGGGAGGTACAATGAGCAGTTCTCC.

This clonotype was seen many times. V and J are TRBV9 and TRBJ1-1; maybe TRBD1 (6 bases). V was shortened by 1 base and J by 8 bases, with 12 bases between the two germline ends. There are 13 residues in the CDR3. Germline CDR1 is SGDLS and CDR2 is YYNGEE. CDR3 in amino acids: CASSVIQGGEAFF. The CDR3 nucleotides read TGTGCCAGCAGCGTAATACAGGGAGGGGAAGCTTTCTTT.

This clonotype was seen many times. The rearrangement links TRBV7-9 to TRBJ2-7; D unresolved. The CDR3 runs 14 residues. Germline-derived CDR1 and CDR2 are SEHNR and FQNEAQ (reference sequence). Trimming removed 5 bases at V and 2 bases at J, with 13 bases between. The CDR3 loop reads CASSPPLGTYEQYF. The CDR3 bases are TGTGCCAGCAGCCCCCCGCTGGGGACCTACGAGCAGTACTTC. The full variable domain, its missing parts supplied by reference TRBV7-9 and TRBJ2-7, is DTGVSQNPRHKITKRGQNVTFRCDPISEHNRLYWYRQTLGQGPEFLTYFQNEAQLEKSRLLSDRFSAERPKGSFSTLEIQRTEQGDSAMYLCASSPPLGTYEQYFGPGTRLTVT.

There are many counts of this clonotype. The chain couples TRBV3-1 to TRBJ2-7; TRBD2 agrees at 7 bases. V was pared by 3 bases and J by 7 bases, with 12 bases of the junction left unmatched. The CDR3 spans 15 residues. Germline V CDR1 and CDR2: LGHDT, YNNKEL (reference sequence). Here the CDR3 DNA reads TGTGCCAGCAGCCATCTCCTAGCGGCCGGGGGAGAGCAGTACTTC. This codes for CASSHLLAAGGEQYF.

This clonotype appeared many times. V usage is TRBV5-1 and J usage is TRBJ2-7; D is undetermined. V shed 0 bases and J shed 6 bases, with 16 bases lying between them. Germline values: CDR1 SGHRS, CDR2 YFSETQ. This CDR3 comprises 15 residues. The chain's CDR3 is CASSLDPGPVSEQYF. In DNA form, the CDR3 reads TGCGCCAGCAGCTTGGATCCGGGCCCAGTCTCCGAGCAGTACTTC.

Written as DNA, the CDR3 is TGTGCCAGCAGCGAGGGGACAGGGTTAGGCTACGAGCAGTACTTC. Translated: CASSEGTGLGYEQYF. The chain combines TRBV9 with TRBJ2-7; TRBD1 matches 9 bases. Germline assignment: CDR1 SGDLS and CDR2 YYNGEE. CDR3 length equals 15 residues. V gave up 3 bases and J gave up 3 bases; unmatched junction bases: 7.

V gene TRBV7-2 combines with J gene TRBJ2-1; 10 positions agree with TRBD1. The CDR3 totals 15 residues. The J segment lost 6 bases and the V segment lost 1 base, leaving 3 bases of the junction unmatched. CDR1 is SGHTA and CDR2 is FQGNSA in the germline V gene. CDR3 sequence: CASSLGQGASNEQFF. The CDR3 coding sequence is TGTGCCAGCAGCTTAGGACAGGGGGCTTCCAATGAGCAGTTCTTC.

This clonotype was counted only a few times. The final CDR3 position lacks the conserved phenylalanine or tryptophan, pointing to a likely read error. Because the CDR3's place on the DNA is in doubt, the DNA is left out and the CDR3 is given as listed by TCRdb. CDR3 sequence: CASSPEQSAWTEAYL. This chain links TRBV5-1 with TRBJ1-1. Germline CDR1 and CDR2: SGHRS and YFSETQ. Counting both end residues, the CDR3 totals 15 amino acids.

Many counts were recorded for this clonotype. The chain has TRBV20-1 and TRBJ1-2; a weak D match, TRBD1 (6 bases). Germline loops: CDR1 DFQATT, CDR2 SNEGSKA (reference sequence). CDR3 length equals 15 residues. Trimming removed 2 bases at V and 7 bases at J, with 20 bases between. The CDR3 spells CSARPPLQGGAGYTF. CDR3 in DNA: TGCAGTGCTAGACCCCCTCTACAGGGTGGTGCTGGCTACACCTTC.

The sample holds one count of this clonotype. J is TRBJ2-7 and V is TRBV27, with D possibly TRBD1 on 6 matching bases. Germline V lookup: CDR1 MNHEY, CDR2 SMNVEV (reference sequence). The CDR3 sequence is 21 residues long. V dropped 6 bases and J dropped 2 bases, with 35 bases sitting between them. CDR3 DNA sequence: TGTGCCAGCAGCCCTTATATGGGCCCTGGCAGGGGCTCCCCTTATACCTACGAGCAGTACTTC. Translating gives CASSPYMGPGRGSPYTYEQYF.

Comment on this clonotype: Lacking the conserved final phenylalanine or tryptophan, this CDR3 likely reflects a read error. Because the CDR3's place on the DNA is in doubt, the DNA is left out and the CDR3 is given as listed by TCRdb. The chain is built from TRBV28 and TRBJ2-7; the table names TRBD2, a call not compared with the DNA. Germline assignment: CDR1 MDHEN and CDR2 SYDVKM. 9 amino acids form the CDR3, both terminal residues included. The CDR3 sequence: CASSEGLAG.

Many counts were recorded for this clonotype. CDR3 sequence (DNA): TGCGCCAGCAGCTCGACAGGGGGCGCATCGAACACTGAAGCTTTCTTT. Its translation is CASSSTGGASNTEAFF. The V call is TRBV5-1, the J call TRBJ1-1; 10 nucleotides match TRBD1. The CDR3 totals 16 residues. V lost 3 bases, J lost 1 base, and 6 bases stayed unmatched. Germline values: CDR1 SGHRS, CDR2 YFSETQ.

This clonotype was found once. This rearrangement joins TRBV9 to TRBJ2-2, with D possibly called TRBD1 or TRBD2 (5 bases each). The CDR3 length is 13 residues. Germline values: CDR1 SGDLS, CDR2 YYNGEE. Trimming took off 3 bases at V and 6 bases at J, with 9 bases between the two ends. CDR3 region: CASSAGLPGELFF. In DNA, the CDR3 is TGTGCCAGCAGCGCGGGGCTGCCCGGGGAGCTGTTTTTT.

The chain recombines TRBV19 with TRBJ1-1, with D perhaps TRBD1 (5 bases). V dropped 7 bases and J dropped 4 bases, with 13 bases sitting between them. CDR3 length equals 13 residues. From germline, CDR1 is LNHDA and CDR2 SQIVND (reference sequence). The CDR3 DNA sequence: TGTGCCAGTATTGACAGTGGGGTCACTGAAGCTTTCTTT. It codes for CASIDSGVTEAFF. Supplemented by reference TRBV19 and TRBJ1-1, the full variable domain reads DGGITQSPKYLFRKEGQNVTLSCEQNLNHDAMYWYRQDPGQGLRLIYYSQIVNDFQKGDIAEGYSVSREKKESFPLTVTSAQKNPTAFYLCASIDSGVTEAFFGQGTRLTVV.

This clonotype has ten or more counts. The chain joins TRBV6-1 to TRBJ1-6; D not certain. V lost 1 base to trimming and J lost 0 bases, with 1 base between them. The V gene's germline CDR1 is MNHNS and CDR2 SASEGT. The CDR3 loop spans 14 amino acids. CDR3 sequence reads: CASSEGSYNSPLHF. The DNA for the CDR3 is TGTGCCAGCAGTGAAGGCTCCTATAATTCACCCCTCCACTTT.

The V call is TRBV10-3, the J call TRBJ2-1, with 11 bases identical to TRBD2. Germline V gives CDR1 ENHRY, CDR2 SYGVKD. The junction had 12 bases not matched to a gene; V was cut back by 10 bases and J by 4 bases. CDR3 length equals 16 residues. CDR3 sequence: CATPGRGLAEYNEQFF. As DNA, the CDR3 is TGTGCCACGCCGGGAAGGGGACTAGCGGAGTACAATGAGCAGTTCTTC.